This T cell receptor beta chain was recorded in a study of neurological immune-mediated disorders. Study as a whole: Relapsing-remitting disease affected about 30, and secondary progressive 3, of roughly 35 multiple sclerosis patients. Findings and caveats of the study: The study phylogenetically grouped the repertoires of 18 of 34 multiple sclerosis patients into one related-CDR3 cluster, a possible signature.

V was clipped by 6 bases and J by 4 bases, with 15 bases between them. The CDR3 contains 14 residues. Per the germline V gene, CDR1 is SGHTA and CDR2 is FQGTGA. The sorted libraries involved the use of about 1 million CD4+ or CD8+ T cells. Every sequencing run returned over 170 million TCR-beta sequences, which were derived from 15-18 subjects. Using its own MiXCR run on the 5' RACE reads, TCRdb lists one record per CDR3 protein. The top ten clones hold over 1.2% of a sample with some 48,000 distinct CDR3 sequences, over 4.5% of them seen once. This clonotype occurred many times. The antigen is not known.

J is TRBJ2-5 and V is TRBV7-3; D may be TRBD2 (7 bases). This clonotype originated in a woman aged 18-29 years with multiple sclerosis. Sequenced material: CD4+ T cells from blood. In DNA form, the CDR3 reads TGTGCCAGCAGTCCACAGGGAGGGGGAGAGACCCAGTACTTC. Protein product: CASSPQGGGETQYF.